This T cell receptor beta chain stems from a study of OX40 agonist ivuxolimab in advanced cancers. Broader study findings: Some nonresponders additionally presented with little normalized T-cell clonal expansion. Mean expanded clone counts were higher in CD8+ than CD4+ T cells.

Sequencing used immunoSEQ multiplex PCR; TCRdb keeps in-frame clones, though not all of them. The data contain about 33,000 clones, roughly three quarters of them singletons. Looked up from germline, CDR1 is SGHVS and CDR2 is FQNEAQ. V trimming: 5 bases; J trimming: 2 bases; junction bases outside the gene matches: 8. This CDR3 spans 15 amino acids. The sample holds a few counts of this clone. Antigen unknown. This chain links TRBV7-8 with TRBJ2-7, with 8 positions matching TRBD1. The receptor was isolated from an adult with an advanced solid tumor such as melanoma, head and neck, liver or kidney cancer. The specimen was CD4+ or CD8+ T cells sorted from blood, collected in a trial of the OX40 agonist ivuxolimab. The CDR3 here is CASSRSGQVPYEQYF. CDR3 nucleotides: TGTGCCAGCAGCCGATCGGGACAGGTGCCCTACGAGCAGTACTTC.